A selection of T cell receptor beta chains follows, all from one sample in a study of blood T cell repertoires in COVID-19. Sequencing used immunoSEQ multiplex PCR; TCRdb keeps in-frame clones, though not all of them. The data contain 150,000 or so clones, about 87% of them singletons. Source material: peripheral blood. The receptors stem from a human donor in a cohort sampled during active COVID-19. Both conserved end residues are part of each CDR3. The order of the fields is V gene, clone size, D gene, J gene, CDR3 DNA, CDR3 protein. D genes are given only for firm matches. Expanded clones are given a class, and other clones once, few, many or no size at all.

TRBV2	.	.	TRBJ1-4	TGTGCCAGCAGGTCAGGGGCCGTTAATGAAAAACTGTTTTTT	CASRSGAVNEKLFF
TRBV20-1	.	.	TRBJ2-5	TGCAGTGCCGCAGTCGGGGAGACCCAGTACTTC	CSAAVGETQYF
TRBV5-6	.	TRBD2	TRBJ2-1	TGTGCCAGCAGCTTGGAGGGGCGACTAGCGGGAGCCCATGAGCAGTTCTTC	CASSLEGRLAGAHEQFF
TRBV10-1	.	TRBD2	TRBJ2-3	TGCGCCAGCAGTGAGACTAGCGGGAGGGCGCAGTATTTT	CASSETSGRAQYF
TRBV27	.	.	TRBJ1-4	TGTGCCAGCAGTCCCCGGGCAGGGTGGGGTGAAAAACTGTTTTTT	CASSPRAGWGEKLFF
TRBV30	once	.	TRBJ2-5	TGTGCCTGGAGTGCTGGACAGATTAACCAAGAGACCCAGTACTTC	CAWSAGQINQETQYF
TRBV3-1/TRBV3-2	.	.	TRBJ2-1	TGTGCCAGCAGCCAAGGAGGAGGGACAGTTCGGTTCTTC	CASSQGGGTVRFF
TRBV6-6	.	.	TRBJ1-6	TGTGCCAGCACCCGGGTCGCGGATTCACCCCTCCACTTT	CASTRVADSPLHF
TRBV6-2/TRBV6-3	.	TRBD2	TRBJ2-7	TGTGCCAGCAGTTTAACTAGCGGGGTTGACGAGCAGTACTTC	CASSLTSGVDEQYF
TRBV5-5	.	.	TRBJ2-1	TGTGCCAGCAGCTTGGAACAGTTATACAATGAGCAGTTCTTC	CASSLEQLYNEQFF
TRBV10-1	.	TRBD1	TRBJ1-4	TGCGCCAGATTATCTTCGAGGACAGGGGTTCAAAAACTGTTTTTT	CARLSSRTGVQKLFF
TRBV5-1	.	TRBD1	TRBJ1-2	TGCGCCAGCAGCCCGAGGACAGGGGATGGCTACACCTTC	CASSPRTGDGYTF
TRBV6-5	.	.	TRBJ2-1	TGTGCCAGCAGCCGACTAGAGGGGAAGAATGAGCAGTTCTTC	CASSRLEGKNEQFF
TRBV4-1	.	TRBD1	TRBJ1-2	TGCGCCAGCAGTCCAGGCTTGACAGGGGGACATGGCTACACCTTC	CASSPGLTGGHGYTF
TRBV14	.	.	TRBJ1-3	TGTGCCAGCAGGACGGGAGGCTCTGGAAACACCATATATTTT	CASRTGGSGNTIYF
TRBV24-1	.	.	TRBJ2-2	TGTGCCACCAGTGATCCGCAGGGGAACACCGGGGAGCTGTTTTTT	CATSDPQGNTGELFF
TRBV6-1	.	TRBD1	TRBJ1-1	TGTGCCAGCAGTGAAGCGGGACAGCGCAACACTGAAGCTTTCTTT	CASSEAGQRNTEAFF
TRBV13	.	TRBD1	TRBJ1-2	TGTGCCAGCAGCTTAGCGCTGGAGACAGGGGGCTCTGGCTACACCTTC	CASSLALETGGSGYTF
TRBV9	.	TRBD2	TRBJ2-1	TGTGCCAGCAGCGTAGGGGCTAGCGGAAGTAACAATGAGCAGTTCTTC	CASSVGASGSNNEQFF
TRBV6-5	.	TRBD1	TRBJ1-1	TGTGCCAGCAGTTCCCCTCGACAGGGGGCTAACACTGAAGCTTTCTTT	CASSSPRQGANTEAFF
TRBV5-4	few	.	TRBJ1-6	TGTGCCAGCAGCTTGGAACCAGACAATAATTCACCCCTCCACTTT	CASSLEPDNNSPLHF
TRBV7-2	.	TRBD2	TRBJ2-5	TGTGCCAGCAGCCGGGGGACTAGCGGAGTACAAGAGACCCAGTACTTC	CASSRGTSGVQETQYF
TRBV19	.	.	TRBJ1-2	TGTGCCAGTGCTCCTCAGGTGGGTCTGGACTATGGCTACACCTTC	CASAPQVGLDYGYTF